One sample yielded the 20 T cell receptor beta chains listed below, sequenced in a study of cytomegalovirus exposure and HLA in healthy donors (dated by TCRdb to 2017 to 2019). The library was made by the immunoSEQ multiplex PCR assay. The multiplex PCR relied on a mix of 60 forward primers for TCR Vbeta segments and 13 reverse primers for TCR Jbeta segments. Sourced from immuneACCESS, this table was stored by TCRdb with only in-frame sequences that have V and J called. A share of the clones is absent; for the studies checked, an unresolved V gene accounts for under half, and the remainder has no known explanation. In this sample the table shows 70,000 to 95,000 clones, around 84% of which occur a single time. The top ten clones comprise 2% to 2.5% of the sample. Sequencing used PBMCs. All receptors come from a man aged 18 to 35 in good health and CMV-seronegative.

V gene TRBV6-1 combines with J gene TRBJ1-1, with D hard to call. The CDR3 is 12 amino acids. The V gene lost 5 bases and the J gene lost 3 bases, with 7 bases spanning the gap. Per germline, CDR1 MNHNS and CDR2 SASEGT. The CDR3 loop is CASSIYDTEAFF. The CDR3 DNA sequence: TGTGCCAGCAGTATTTATGACACTGAAGCTTTCTTT.

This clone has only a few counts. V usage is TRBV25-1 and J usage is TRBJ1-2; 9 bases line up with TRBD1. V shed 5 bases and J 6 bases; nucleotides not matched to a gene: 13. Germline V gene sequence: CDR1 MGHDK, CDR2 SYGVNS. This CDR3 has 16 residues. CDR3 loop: CASSPRGQGSINGYTF. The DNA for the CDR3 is TGTGCCAGCAGTCCTCGAGGACAGGGGAGTATAAATGGCTACACCTTC.

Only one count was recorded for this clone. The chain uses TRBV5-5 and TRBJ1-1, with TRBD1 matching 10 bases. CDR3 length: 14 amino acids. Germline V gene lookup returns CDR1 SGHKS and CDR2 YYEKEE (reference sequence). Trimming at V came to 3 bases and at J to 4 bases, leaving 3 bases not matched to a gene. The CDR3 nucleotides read TGTGCCAGCAGCTCAAGGGACAGGGGCACTGAAGCTTTCTTT. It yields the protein CASSSRDRGTEAFF.

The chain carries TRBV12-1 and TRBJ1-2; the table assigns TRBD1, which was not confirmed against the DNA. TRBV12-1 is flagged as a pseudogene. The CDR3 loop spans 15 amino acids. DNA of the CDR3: TGTGCCAGCAGCTTAACGCTCGGACAGGTCTCCGGCTACACCTTC. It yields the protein CASSLTLGQVSGYTF.

CDR3 sequence: CASGSSSGANVLTF. Here the CDR3 DNA reads TGTGCCAGCGGTAGTTCCTCTGGGGCCAACGTCCTGACTTTC. V and J are TRBV6-1 and TRBJ2-6; D gene ambiguous. Trimming removed 8 bases at V and 0 bases at J, with 8 bases between. CDR1 is MNHNS and CDR2 is SASEGT in the germline V gene. The CDR3 loop spans 14 amino acids.

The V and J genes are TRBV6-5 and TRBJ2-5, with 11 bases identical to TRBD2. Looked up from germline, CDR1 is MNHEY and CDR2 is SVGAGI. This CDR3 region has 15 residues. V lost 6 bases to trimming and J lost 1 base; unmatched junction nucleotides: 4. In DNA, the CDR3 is TGTGCCAGCAGACCGGGACTAGCGGTCCAAGAGACCCAGTACTTC. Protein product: CASRPGLAVQETQYF.

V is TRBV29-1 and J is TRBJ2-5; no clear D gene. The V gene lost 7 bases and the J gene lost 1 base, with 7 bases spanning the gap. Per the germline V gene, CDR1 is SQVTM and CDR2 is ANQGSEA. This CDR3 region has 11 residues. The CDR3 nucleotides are TGCAGCGGATCCGGCCAAGAGACCCAGTACTTC. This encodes CSGSGQETQYF.

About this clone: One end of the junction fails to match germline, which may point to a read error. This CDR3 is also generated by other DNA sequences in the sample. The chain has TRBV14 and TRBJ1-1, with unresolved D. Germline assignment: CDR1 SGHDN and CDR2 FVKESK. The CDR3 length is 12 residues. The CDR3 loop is CASSQVGAEAFF. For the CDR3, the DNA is TGTGCCAGCAGCCAAGTGGGAGCTGAGGCTTTCTTT. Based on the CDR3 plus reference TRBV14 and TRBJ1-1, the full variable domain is EAGVTQFPSHSVIEKGQTVTLRCDPISGHDNLYWYRRVMGKEIKFLLHFVKESKQDESGMPNNRFLAERTGGTYSTLKVQPAELEDSGVYFCASSQVGAEAFFGQGTRLTVV.

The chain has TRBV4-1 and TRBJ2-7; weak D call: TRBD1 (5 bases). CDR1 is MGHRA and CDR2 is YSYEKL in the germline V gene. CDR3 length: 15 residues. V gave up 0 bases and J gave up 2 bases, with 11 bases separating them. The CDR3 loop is CASSQDARVPYEQYF. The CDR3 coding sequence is TGCGCCAGCAGCCAAGATGCCAGGGTGCCCTACGAGCAGTACTTC.

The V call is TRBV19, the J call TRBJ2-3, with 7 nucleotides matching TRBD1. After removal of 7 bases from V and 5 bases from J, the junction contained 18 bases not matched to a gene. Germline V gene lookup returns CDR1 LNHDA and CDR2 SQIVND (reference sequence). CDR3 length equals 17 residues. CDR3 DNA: TGTGCCAGTACCCCCACCCTCGGGGCAGGGGGAATAGATACGCAGTATTTT. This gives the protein CASTPTLGAGGIDTQYF.

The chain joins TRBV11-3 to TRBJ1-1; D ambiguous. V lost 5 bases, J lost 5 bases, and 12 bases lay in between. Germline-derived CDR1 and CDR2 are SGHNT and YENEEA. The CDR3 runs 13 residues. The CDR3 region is CASSEVSWTEAFF. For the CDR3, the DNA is TGTGCCAGCAGCGAGGTGAGCTGGACTGAAGCTTTCTTT.

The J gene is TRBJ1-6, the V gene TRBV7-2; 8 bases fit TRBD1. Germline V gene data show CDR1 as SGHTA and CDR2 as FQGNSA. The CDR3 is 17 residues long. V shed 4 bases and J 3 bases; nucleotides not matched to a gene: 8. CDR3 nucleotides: TGTGCCAGCAGCTCCCAGGGGACAGGAGTCTATAATTCACCCCTCCACTTT. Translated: CASSSQGTGVYNSPLHF.

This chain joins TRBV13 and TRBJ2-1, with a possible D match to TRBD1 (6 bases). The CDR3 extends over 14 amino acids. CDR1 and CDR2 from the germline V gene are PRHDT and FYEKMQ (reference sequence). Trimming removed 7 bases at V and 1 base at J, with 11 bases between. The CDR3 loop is CASIPRGSYNEQFF. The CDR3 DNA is TGTGCCAGCATCCCGAGGGGGTCCTACAATGAGCAGTTCTTC. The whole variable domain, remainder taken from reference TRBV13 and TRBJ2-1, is AAGVIQSPRHLIKEKRETATLKCYPIPRHDTVYWYQQGPGQDPQFLISFYEKMQSDKGSIPDRFSAQQFSDYHSELNMSSLELGDSALYFCASIPRGSYNEQFFGPGTRLTVL.

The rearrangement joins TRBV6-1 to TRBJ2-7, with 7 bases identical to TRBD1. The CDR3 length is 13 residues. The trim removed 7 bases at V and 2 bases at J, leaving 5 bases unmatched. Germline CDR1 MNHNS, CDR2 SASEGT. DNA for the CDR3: TGTGCCAGCAAGGGGGCGGTTCCCTACGAGCAGTACTTC. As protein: CASKGAVPYEQYF.

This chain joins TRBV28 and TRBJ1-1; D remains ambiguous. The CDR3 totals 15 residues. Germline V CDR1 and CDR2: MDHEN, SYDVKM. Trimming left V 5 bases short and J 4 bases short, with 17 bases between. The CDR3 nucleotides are TGTGCCAGCAGTCTATACCGGGCGCGGGGCACTGAAGCTTTCTTT. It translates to CASSLYRARGTEAFF.

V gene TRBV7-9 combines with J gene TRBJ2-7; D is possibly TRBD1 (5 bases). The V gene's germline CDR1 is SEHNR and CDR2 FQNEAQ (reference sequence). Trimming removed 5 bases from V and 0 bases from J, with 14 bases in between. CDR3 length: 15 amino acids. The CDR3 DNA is TGTGCCAGCAGCCACACACCAGACAGCTCCTACGAGCAGTACTTC. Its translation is CASSHTPDSSYEQYF.

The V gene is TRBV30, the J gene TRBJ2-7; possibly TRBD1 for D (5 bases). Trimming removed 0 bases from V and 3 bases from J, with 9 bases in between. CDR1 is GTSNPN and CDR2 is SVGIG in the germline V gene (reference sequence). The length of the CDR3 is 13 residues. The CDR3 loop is CAWSVQGGYEQYF. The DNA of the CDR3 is TGTGCCTGGAGTGTTCAGGGCGGCTACGAGCAGTACTTC.

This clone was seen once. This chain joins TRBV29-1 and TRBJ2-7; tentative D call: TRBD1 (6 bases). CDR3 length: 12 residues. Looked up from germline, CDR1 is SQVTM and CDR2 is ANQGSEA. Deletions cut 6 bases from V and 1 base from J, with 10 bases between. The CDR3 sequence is CSVLTGSYEQYF. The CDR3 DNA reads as TGCAGCGTCCTAACAGGGTCCTACGAGCAGTACTTC.

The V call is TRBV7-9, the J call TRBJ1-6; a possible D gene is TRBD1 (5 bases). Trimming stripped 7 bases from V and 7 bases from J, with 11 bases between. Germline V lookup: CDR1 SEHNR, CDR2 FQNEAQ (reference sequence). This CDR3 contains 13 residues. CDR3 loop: CASKGTGNSPLHF. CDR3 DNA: TGTGCCAGCAAGGGGACTGGGAATTCACCCCTCCACTTT.

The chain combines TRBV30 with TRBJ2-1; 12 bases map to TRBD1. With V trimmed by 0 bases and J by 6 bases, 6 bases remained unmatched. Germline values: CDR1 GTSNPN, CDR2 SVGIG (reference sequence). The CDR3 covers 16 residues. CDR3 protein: CAWSVQRDRGRNEQFF. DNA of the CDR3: TGTGCCTGGAGTGTACAGAGGGACAGGGGGCGCAATGAGCAGTTCTTC.